A single sample is the source of the 14 T cell receptor beta chains below, sequenced in a study of blood T cell repertoires in COVID-19. Repertoires were generated with immunoSEQ multiplex PCR, while TCRdb's copy carries only in-frame clones and drops some. Of a few hundred thousand clones in the sample, over 75% were seen once. Input material: peripheral blood. The receptors come from a woman in her forties or fifties with active or convalescent COVID-19.

A remark on this clone: Other DNA sequences in the sample encode the same CDR3. The rearrangement joins TRBV2 to TRBJ2-7; a possible D gene is TRBD1 (6 bases). The length of the CDR3 is 14 residues. With 7 bases removed from V and 3 bases from J, the gap between germline ends came to 16 bases. Per germline, CDR1 SNHLY and CDR2 FYNNEI. The CDR3 protein is CASTEQGSSYEQYF. The CDR3 region has the DNA TGTGCCAGCACCGAGCAGGGGTCTAGCTACGAGCAGTACTTC.

The V call is TRBV21-1, the J call TRBJ2-5; TRBD1 is taken as the D call from the table, unchecked against the DNA. TRBV21-1 is given as a pseudogene. The CDR3 has 15 residues. The CDR3 DNA reads TGTGCCAGCAGCAAGCCGGACAGGGACCAAGAGACCCAGTACTTC. It translates to CASSKPDRDQETQYF.

V is TRBV11-2 and J is TRBJ1-3, with no clear D. Germline V gene data show CDR1 as SGHAT and CDR2 as FQNNGV. This CDR3 comprises 15 residues. V dropped 0 bases and J dropped 3 bases, with 9 bases sitting between them. The DNA for the CDR3 is TGTGCCAGCAGCTTAGACCTCTTTCTTGGAAACACCATATATTTT. This sequence encodes CASSLDLFLGNTIYF.

This chain connects TRBV6-5 to TRBJ1-2; no firm D call. Germline assignment: CDR1 MNHEY and CDR2 SVGAGI. The CDR3 loop spans 13 amino acids. V shed 6 bases and J shed 5 bases, with 13 bases lying between them. The CDR3 nucleotides read TGTGCCAGCAGCCGATATCGGGGATATGGCTACACCTTC. Its protein product is CASSRYRGYGYTF.

The rearrangement links TRBV29-1 to TRBJ1-3; the D is unclear. The CDR3 runs 12 residues. Trimming cost V 4 bases and J 1 base, with 5 bases left between them. The germline V gene encodes CDR1 SQVTM and CDR2 ANQGSEA. The CDR3 bases are TGCAGCGTTGGGCTGTCTGGAAACACCATATATTTT. Amino acid sequence: CSVGLSGNTIYF.

The chain employs TRBV4-1 and TRBJ2-1; D is undetermined. The CDR3 spans 13 residues. The germline gives CDR1 MGHRA, CDR2 YSYEKL. With 0 bases removed from V and 9 bases from J, the gap between germline ends came to 9 bases. The CDR3 protein is CASSQDRVGEQFF. In DNA, the CDR3 is TGCGCCAGCAGCCAAGATCGGGTGGGTGAGCAGTTCTTC.

This clone showed up just a few times. The J gene is TRBJ1-6, the V gene TRBV30; TRBD1 agrees at 10 bases. The CDR3 has 13 residues. J was trimmed by 13 bases and V by 2 bases; bases with no gene match: 5. Germline V gives CDR1 GTSNPN, CDR2 SVGIG (reference sequence). This chain's CDR3 is CAWSSGTGDPLHF. In DNA, the CDR3 is TGTGCCTGGAGTTCCGGGACAGGGGATCCCCTCCACTTT.

The chain carries TRBV4-2 and TRBJ1-1; D call uncertain. The V and J ends lost 0 bases and 8 bases respectively, with 10 bases between them. The CDR3 length is 13 residues. Germline V gives CDR1 LGHNA, CDR2 YNFKEQ. CDR3 residues: CASSQDRGTEAFF. In DNA form, the CDR3 reads TGTGCCAGCAGCCAAGATCGGGGAACAGAAGCTTTCTTT.

V and J are TRBV3-1 (or the pseudogene TRBV3-2) and TRBJ1-3; D is possibly TRBD1 (6 bases). There are 15 residues in the CDR3. Germline V gene lookup returns CDR1 LGHDT and CDR2 YNNKEL (reference sequence). Trimming removed 0 bases from V and 3 bases from J, with 9 bases in between. CDR3 in amino acids: CASSQDGGFGNTIYF. Here the CDR3 DNA reads TGTGCCAGCAGCCAAGATGGGGGCTTTGGAAACACCATATATTTT.

In this sample, this clone turned up once. The chain has TRBV3-1 (or the pseudogene TRBV3-2) and TRBJ2-7; 7 nucleotides line up with TRBD2. J was trimmed by 5 bases and V by 1 base; bases with no gene match: 5. CDR1 and CDR2 from the germline V gene are LGHDT and YNNKEL (reference sequence). This CDR3 is built from 14 residues. The CDR3 DNA follows: TGTGCCAGCAGCCAAGGGGAGGGGATCCACGAGCAGTACTTC. It is translated as CASSQGEGIHEQYF.

This clone has a handful of counts. The J gene is TRBJ1-2, the V gene TRBV4-2, with a tentative D call TRBD1 (5 bases). Per germline, CDR1 LGHNA and CDR2 YNFKEQ. Trimming took off 1 base at V and 9 bases at J, with 15 bases between the two ends. The CDR3 totals 14 residues. The CDR3 DNA sequence: TGTGCCAGCAGCCAAGGGACCCAGGGCAATAGCTACACCTTC. It yields the protein CASSQGTQGNSYTF.

This chain uses TRBV9 with TRBJ2-1; 7 bases fit TRBD2. CDR3 length: 16 amino acids. CDR1 is SGDLS and CDR2 is YYNGEE in the germline V gene. V was clipped by 1 base and J by 1 base; unmatched bases: 5. CDR3 bases: TGTGCCAGCAGCGTATCGGCGGGAGCTTCCTACAATGAGCAGTTCTTC. This translates into CASSVSAGASYNEQFF.

J is TRBJ2-5 and V is TRBV5-1, with 7 bases identical to TRBD1. This CDR3 has 15 residues. Germline V gives CDR1 SGHRS, CDR2 YFSETQ. V gave up 4 bases and J gave up 1 base; unmatched junction bases: 7. The CDR3 region has the DNA TGCGCCAGCAGCACCGTGACAGGGATCCAAGAGACCCAGTACTTC. As protein: CASSTVTGIQETQYF.

V is TRBV6-5 and J is TRBJ2-7, with 7 bases that match TRBD2. With 10 bases clipped from V and 5 bases from J, the junction kept 11 bases outside the gene matches. CDR3 length equals 13 residues. Germline CDR1 MNHEY, CDR2 SVGAGI. The CDR3 sequence: CATTRGGFDEQYF. In DNA form, the CDR3 reads TGTGCCACCACTCGCGGGGGTTTCGACGAGCAGTACTTC.